The rows below give T cell receptor beta chains drawn from one sample of a study of blood T cells in healthy people across ages. MiXCR was run by TCRdb on the 5' RACE reads, yielding one entry per CDR3 protein. Of about 700,000 distinct CDR3 sequences listed, roughly 32% are singletons. The material sequenced was blood. Receptors originate from a woman older than 75 in good health. The conserved cysteine and the conserved F or W are not part of the CDR3 here. Each record gives: J gene, clone size, V gene, CDR3 protein. Only some rows state a clone size, as once, few, many or a class for expanded clones.

J: TRBJ1-2; size: -; V: TRBV5-1; CDR3: ASSWTTTNYGYT
J: TRBJ1-4; size: -; V: TRBV6-5; CDR3: ATRGSIATNEKLF
J: TRBJ1-5; size: -; V: TRBV20-1; CDR3: SALSNQPQH
J: TRBJ2-7; size: many; V: TRBV9; CDR3: ASSVGPDGEQY
J: TRBJ2-4; size: -; V: TRBV18; CDR3: ASSLDTVPAKNIQY
J: -; size: -; V: TRBV7-9; CDR3: ASSLRPSGTQY
J: TRBJ2-1; size: many; V: TRBV5-1; CDR3: ASSPSLAGSNEQF
J: TRBJ2-3; size: many; V: TRBV5-1; CDR3: ASRLGQGFTDTQY
J: TRBJ2-3; size: -; V: TRBV20-1; CDR3: SALGGKGPGRGTDTQY
J: TRBJ1-4; size: few; V: TRBV14; CDR3: ASSQGTGAGKLF
J: TRBJ1-1; size: -; V: TRBV6-5; CDR3: ASSYSRTGTSEAF
J: TRBJ2-7; size: many; V: TRBV6-2/TRBV6-3; CDR3: ASSPPGHIYEQY
J: TRBJ1-2; size: -; V: TRBV30; CDR3: AWRVGGQGIYGYT
J: TRBJ1-2; size: -; V: TRBV28; CDR3: ASSFRMVSQEGYT
J: TRBJ2-7; size: many; V: TRBV6-6; CDR3: ASSYSGQGAREQY
J: TRBJ2-3; size: once; V: TRBV7-2; CDR3: ASSLRFASTLNTDTQY
J: TRBJ1-2; size: -; V: TRBV28; CDR3: ASSLWGTGAYGYT
J: TRBJ1-2; size: -; V: TRBV27; CDR3: ASRETGRNYGYT
J: TRBJ1-6; size: -; V: TRBV27; CDR3: ASSLEDRDSPLH
J: TRBJ1-1; size: -; V: TRBV5-1; CDR3: ASSSLGPGTEAF
J: TRBJ1-5; size: many; V: TRBV20-1; CDR3: SARGERGFTHSNQPQH
J: TRBJ1-2; size: many; V: TRBV6-1; CDR3: ASRLFSGKPSTNYGYT
J: TRBJ2-7; size: -; V: TRBV28; CDR3: ASSLELLDREVYEQY
J: TRBJ2-2; size: -; V: TRBV7-6; CDR3: ASSYEEAGRTGELF
J: TRBJ2-7; size: -; V: TRBV2; CDR3: ASSLTQLRIYEQY
J: TRBJ1-2; size: many; V: TRBV5-6; CDR3: ASSLRDSRGYT
J: TRBJ2-1; size: many; V: TRBV7-3; CDR3: ASSRVPRKYNEQF
J: TRBJ2-5; size: many; V: TRBV20-1; CDR3: SATEVSYTETQY
J: TRBJ2-7; size: many; V: TRBV27; CDR3: ASTQSGGAGEQY
J: TRBJ1-5; size: -; V: TRBV5-5; CDR3: ASSWQGSRNQPQH
J: TRBJ1-1; size: many; V: TRBV5-1; CDR3: ASSSYTGMGTEAF
J: TRBJ2-3; size: many; V: TRBV7-2; CDR3: ASSLAGTSNTQY
J: TRBJ1-2; size: many; V: TRBV4-3; CDR3: ASSQDGGFGYT
J: TRBJ1-6; size: few; V: TRBV12-3/TRBV12-4; CDR3: ASSRDRGFNSPLH
J: TRBJ2-1; size: -; V: TRBV7-9; CDR3: ASSVSGGVNEQF
J: TRBJ2-5; size: few; V: TRBV3-1; CDR3: ASSPFLWETQY
J: TRBJ1-3; size: -; V: TRBV20-1; CDR3: SARSGGANTIY
J: TRBJ2-5; size: -; V: TRBV7-3; CDR3: ASSWTYQETQY
J: TRBJ1-6; size: many; V: TRBV3-1; CDR3: ASSQARGFDSPLH
J: TRBJ2-1; size: many; V: TRBV20-1; CDR3: SARVRLGPGNEQF
J: TRBJ1-2; size: many; V: TRBV4-3; CDR3: ASSQDSWTGGFGYT
J: TRBJ2-7; size: many; V: TRBV9; CDR3: ASSVATSGVYEQY
J: TRBJ1-6; size: -; V: TRBV2; CDR3: ASSYQGGGARSPLH
J: TRBJ2-4; size: many; V: TRBV6-1; CDR3: ASSEIGQRNIQY
J: TRBJ1-1; size: many; V: TRBV20-1; CDR3: SAPPSLKDGTEAF
J: TRBJ2-5; size: many; V: TRBV7-9; CDR3: ASSAAGGQETQY
J: TRBJ1-2; size: -; V: TRBV2; CDR3: ASRGWGQPYGYT
J: TRBJ2-5; size: few; V: TRBV7-3; CDR3: ASSLGTGTIDEQY
J: TRBJ2-7; size: few; V: TRBV6-1; CDR3: ASRGGDRYYEQY
J: TRBJ2-7; size: many; V: TRBV20-1; CDR3: SARVGSGGSYEQY
J: TRBJ2-7; size: many; V: TRBV5-1; CDR3: ASHLRQLSGYEQY
J: TRBJ1-5; size: many; V: TRBV9; CDR3: ASSAFGTTNQPQH
J: TRBJ1-1; size: -; V: TRBV9; CDR3: ASSVRTGVTEAF
J: TRBJ2-5; size: many; V: TRBV18; CDR3: ASSDKETQY
J: TRBJ1-6; size: many; V: TRBV4-2; CDR3: ASSQAGTGPNPLH
J: TRBJ2-6; size: many; V: TRBV5-6; CDR3: ASSLDPPPGANVLT
J: TRBJ1-6; size: many; V: TRBV4-2; CDR3: ASSQGQGGNSPLH
J: TRBJ2-3; size: many; V: TRBV11-2; CDR3: ASSYGRRPDTQY